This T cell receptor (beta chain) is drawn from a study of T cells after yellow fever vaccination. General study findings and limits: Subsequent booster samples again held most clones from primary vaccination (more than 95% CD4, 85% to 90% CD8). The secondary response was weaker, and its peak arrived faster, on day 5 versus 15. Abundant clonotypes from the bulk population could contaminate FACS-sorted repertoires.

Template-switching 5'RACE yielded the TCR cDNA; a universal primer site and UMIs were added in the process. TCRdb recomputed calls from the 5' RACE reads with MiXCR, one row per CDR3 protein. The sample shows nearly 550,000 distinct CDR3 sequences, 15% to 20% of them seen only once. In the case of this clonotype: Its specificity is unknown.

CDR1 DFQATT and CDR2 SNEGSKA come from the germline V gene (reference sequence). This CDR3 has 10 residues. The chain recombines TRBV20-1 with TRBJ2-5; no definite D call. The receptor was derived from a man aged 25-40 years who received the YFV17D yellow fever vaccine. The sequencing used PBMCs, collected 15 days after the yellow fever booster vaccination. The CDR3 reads CSATTETQYF. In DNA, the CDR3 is TGCAGCGCAACCACGGAGACCCAGTACTTC.